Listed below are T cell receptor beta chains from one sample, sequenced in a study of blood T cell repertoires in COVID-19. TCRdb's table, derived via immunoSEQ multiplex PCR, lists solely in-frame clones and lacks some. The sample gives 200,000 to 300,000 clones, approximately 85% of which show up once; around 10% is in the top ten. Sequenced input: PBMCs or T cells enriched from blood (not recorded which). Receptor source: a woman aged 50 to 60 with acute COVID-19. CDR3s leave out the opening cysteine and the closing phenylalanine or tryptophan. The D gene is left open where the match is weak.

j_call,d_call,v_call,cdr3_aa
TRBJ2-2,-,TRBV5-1,ASSQDSGDTGELF
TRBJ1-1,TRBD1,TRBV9,ASSVKGTENTEAF
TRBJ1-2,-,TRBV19,ASSIGQGHGYT
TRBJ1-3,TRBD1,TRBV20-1,SASPGTVGNTIY
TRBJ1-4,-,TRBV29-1,SVRSYATNEKLF
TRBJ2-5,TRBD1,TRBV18,ASSRGTGGQETQY
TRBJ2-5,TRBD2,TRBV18,ASSSTSGGASGETQY
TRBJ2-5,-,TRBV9,ASSVGTQETQY
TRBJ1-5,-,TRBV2,ASSEQTVSNQPQH
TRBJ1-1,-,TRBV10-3,ATFDRGTEAF
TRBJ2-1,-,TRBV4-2,ASSQAVQTGNEQF
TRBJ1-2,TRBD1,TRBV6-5,ASSSAGTEAYGYT
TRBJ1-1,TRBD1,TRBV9,ASSVALDRATEAF
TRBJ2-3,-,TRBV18,ASSLRTDTQY
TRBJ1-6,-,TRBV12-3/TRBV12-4,ASQGVNSPLH
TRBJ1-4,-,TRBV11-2,ASSLNGGVSTNEKLF
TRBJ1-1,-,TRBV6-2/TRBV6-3,ASSSYTEAF
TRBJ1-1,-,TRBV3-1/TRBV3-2,ASSQDQSVANTEAF
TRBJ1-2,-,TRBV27,ASTSSGSDYGYT
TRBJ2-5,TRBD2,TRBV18,ASSAGLAGDIQAQETQY
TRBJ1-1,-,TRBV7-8,ASSSTGIAGTEAF
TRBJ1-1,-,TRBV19,ASRVTGTEAF
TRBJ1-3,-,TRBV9,ASSAATNGNTIY
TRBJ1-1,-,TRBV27,ASSSSDRYPTEAF
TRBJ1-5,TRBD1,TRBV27,ASKTRDRANQPQH
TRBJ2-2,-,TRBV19,ASSSQGMMTGELF
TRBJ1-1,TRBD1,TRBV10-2,ASSEGTGGGTEAF
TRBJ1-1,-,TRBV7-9,ASSLIPAGNTEAF
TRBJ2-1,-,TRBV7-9,ASSWPGRLRGYNEQF
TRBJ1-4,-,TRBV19,ASSPSGGSNEKLF
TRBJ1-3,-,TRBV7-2,ASSLDISGNTIY
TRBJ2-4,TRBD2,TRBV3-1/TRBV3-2,ASSTRTSGDIQY
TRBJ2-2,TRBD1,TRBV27,ASSHSDRAGTGELF
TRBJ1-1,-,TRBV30,AWRSLGGFTEAF
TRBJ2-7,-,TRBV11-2,ASSLTLGGASYEQY
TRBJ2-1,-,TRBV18,ASSPTAAEQF
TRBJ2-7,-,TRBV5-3,ARSTLPGDYEQY
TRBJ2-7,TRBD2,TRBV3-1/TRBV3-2,ASSQGLAEAYEQY
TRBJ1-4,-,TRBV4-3,ASSQDRGAGEKPF
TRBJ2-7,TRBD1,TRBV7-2,ASSVSGTGYEQY
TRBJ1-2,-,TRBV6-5,ASSYSKAGATYGYT
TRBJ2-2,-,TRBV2,ASARENTGELF
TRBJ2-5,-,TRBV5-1,ASSSQGPRETQY
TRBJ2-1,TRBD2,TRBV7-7,ASSLEARGAGGRYNEQF
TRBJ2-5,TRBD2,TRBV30,AWSGLAGETQY
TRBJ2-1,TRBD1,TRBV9,ASSHSGQGTNEQF
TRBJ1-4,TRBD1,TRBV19,ASSGSGTGVEKLF
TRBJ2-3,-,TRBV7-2,ASSLGVQNKDTQY
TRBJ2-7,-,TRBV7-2,ASSLAGGRQY
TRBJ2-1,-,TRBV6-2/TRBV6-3,ASSSADSYNEQF
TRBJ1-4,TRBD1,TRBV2,ASRRDSTGEKLF
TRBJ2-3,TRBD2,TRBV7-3,ASSSGTSGGIDTQY